This paragraph reports one T cell receptor beta chain. What it binds is not known. This specimen belongs to a study of response to subunit inactivated influenza vaccine. In TCRdb, the RT-PCR reads were re-called with MiXCR into one record per CDR3 protein. The table shows about 780,000 distinct CDR3 sequences, with under 20% occurring only once. The germline CDR1 and CDR2 sequences are MGHRA and YSYEKL. The V gene end was trimmed by 1 base and the J gene end by 0 bases; junction bases not matched to a gene: 8. This CDR3 has 17 amino acids. Study outcomes and limitations: Seasonal influenza vaccination, on each occasion, was suggested by the authors to recruit few new T cells.

The gene calls are TRBV4-1 and TRBJ1-2; 7 nucleotides match TRBD1. This clonotype was obtained from a man in his fifties or sixties who received an inactivated influenza vaccine. The sequencing here drew on PBMCs from blood, taken 5 to 6 days after vaccination. The DNA for the CDR3 is TGCGCCAGCAGCCAAGCCCCGTACAGGGGAACTAACTATGGCTACACCTTC. Residues: CASSQAPYRGTNYGYTF.